One T cell receptor (beta chain) is described in this entry. Its antigen is not known. People who had autoimmune disease history or systemic immunosuppression were excluded. The data were taken from a study of OX40 agonist ivuxolimab in advanced cancers. Overall study context: Three patients showed partial responses: one hepatocellular carcinoma and two cutaneous melanoma cases.

Assay: immunoSEQ multiplex PCR; the TCRdb copy retains only in-frame clones and omits some. This table holds about 64,000 clones, roughly 80% found once. Notes on the study in general: Antigen targets of the expanded peripheral T cells went undetermined. Partial responders dosed at 0.1-3.0 mg/kg displayed clonal expansion ranking among the lowest.

This sample comprised CD4+ or CD8+ T cells sorted from blood, obtained in a trial of the OX40 agonist ivuxolimab. The source is an adult with an advanced solid tumor such as melanoma, head and neck, liver or kidney cancer.

CDR3 in amino acids: CASSTTGLGDYGYTF. The CDR3 DNA follows: TGTGCCAGCTCGACGACAGGGCTGGGTGACTATGGCTACACCTTC. This rearrangement joins TRBV18 to TRBJ1-2; 7 positions agree with TRBD1. There are 15 residues in the CDR3. CDR1 and CDR2 from the germline V gene are KGHSH and LQKENI. The V and J ends lost 6 bases and 3 bases, in that order; junction bases with no gene match: 10.